This T cell receptor (beta chain) was recorded in a study of blood T cell repertoires in COVID-19. Sequencing was performed with immunoSEQ multiplex PCR; in TCRdb, only in-frame clones are kept and a portion is missing. The repertoire holds 300,000 to 400,000 clones, with about 93% as singletons. The TCR was taken from a woman younger than 35 who had recovered from COVID-19. The sequenced sample consisted of peripheral blood.

For the CDR3, the DNA is TGTGCCAGCGGTTCAGGAACCTACAATGAGCAGTTCTTC. The encoded protein is CASGSGTYNEQFF. The rearrangement links TRBV14 to TRBJ2-1; D remains ambiguous. This CDR3 comprises 13 residues. V was clipped by 8 bases and J by 2 bases, with 10 bases between them. CDR1 and CDR2 from the germline V gene are SGHDN and FVKESK.